This T cell receptor (beta chain) originates from a study of monozygotic twins with inflammatory bowel disease. Study outcomes and limitations: Reduced clonotype sharing with other individuals was observed in IBD patients relative to healthy twins, especially with disease activity.

Germline CDR1 is SGHRS and CDR2 is YFSETQ. The CDR3 is 14 residues long. As to this clonotype: Its antigen is unidentified.

UMIs with a 6-nucleotide sample barcode were added by template switching. Reanalyzing the 5' RACE reads, TCRdb keeps one entry per CDR3 protein, without DNA. The table lists about 300,000 distinct CDR3 sequences. The chain employs TRBV5-1 and TRBJ2-1; the TRBD1 assignment by TCRdb is unverifiable without DNA. This clonotype originated in a human donor with ulcerative colitis or Crohn's disease, or a healthy co-twin of an affected twin (not recorded which). The specimen sequenced was blood. CDR3 amino acids: CASSFPGPGNEQFF.